This passage covers 25 T cell receptor beta chains from one sample sequenced in a study of control samples from healthy donors and cancer patients. Sequenced by immunoSEQ multiplex PCR; TCRdb stores in-frame clones only, minus some. The profile shows about 120,000 clones, 92% of them singletons. The sequencing input was blood. The origin of the receptors is a woman between 50 and 59 years old in good health.

In nucleotides, the CDR3 is TGTGCCAGCAGCTTAATTACTCTCTCCTACAATGAGCAGTTCTTC. It is translated as CASSLITLSYNEQFF. The J gene is TRBJ2-1, the V gene TRBV7-9; D gene ambiguous. V gave up 2 bases and J gave up 0 bases, with 8 bases separating them. Germline CDR1 is SEHNR and CDR2 is FQNEAQ (reference sequence). The CDR3 loop spans 15 amino acids.

As for this clone: Sequence at one end of the junction differs from germline and may be a read error. CDR3 bases: TGTGCTAGCAGCTCCCAACAGGGGAATGAGCAGTTCTTC. Amino acids: CASSSQQGNEQFF. This sequence joins TRBV7-7 and TRBJ2-1, with 7 bases lining up with TRBD1. The CDR3 loop spans 13 amino acids. Germline V gene lookup returns CDR1 SSHAT and CDR2 FNYEAQ (reference sequence).

This chain links TRBV11-3 with TRBJ2-7; TRBD2 matches 8 bases. The V gene end was trimmed by 6 bases and the J gene end by 1 base; junction bases not matched to a gene: 2. The CDR3 length is 13 residues. CDR1 and CDR2 from the germline V gene are SGHNT and YENEEA. CDR3: CASSPGGSYEQYF. CDR3 nucleotide sequence: TGTGCCAGCAGTCCGGGGGGGTCCTACGAGCAGTACTTC.

V usage is TRBV5-6 and J usage is TRBJ2-3; D is perhaps TRBD2 (6 bases). The germline V gene encodes CDR1 SGHDT and CDR2 YYEEEE. Trimming took 1 base from V and 4 from J, leaving 10 bases between them. The CDR3 is made up of 14 amino acids. The CDR3 loop is CASSLRGRPDTQYF. The DNA of the CDR3 is TGTGCCAGCAGCTTGCGAGGGAGGCCAGATACGCAGTATTTT.

The V gene is TRBV28, the J gene TRBJ2-7; 9 bases are a match to TRBD2. J lost 5 bases, V lost 8 bases, and 4 bases had no gene match. There are 12 residues in the CDR3. Germline CDR1 reads MDHEN; CDR2 reads SYDVKM. This chain's CDR3 is CASSSGNHEQYF. CDR3 coding DNA: TGTGCCAGCTCTAGCGGGAACCACGAGCAGTACTTC.

The genes are TRBV6-5 and TRBJ1-4, with a possible D match to TRBD1 (5 bases). The CDR3 is made up of 15 amino acids. Deletions cut 6 bases from V and 4 bases from J, with 15 bases between. Germline V CDR1 and CDR2: MNHEY, SVGAGI. CDR3 region: CASSPSGANNEKLFF. CDR3 nucleotides: TGTGCCAGCAGCCCATCCGGGGCCAATAATGAAAAACTGTTTTTT.

The rearrangement links TRBV21-1 to TRBJ1-5; TRBD1 was called by the table and not checked on the DNA. TRBV21-1 is a listed pseudogene. The length of the CDR3 is 16 residues. CDR3 sequence (DNA): TGTGCCAACGTTTCGGACACAGGGTATAGCAATCAGCCCCAGCATTTT. It translates to CANVSDTGYSNQPQHF.

The genes are TRBV2 and TRBJ2-5, with 7 bases matching TRBD1. This CDR3 contains 14 residues. Looked up from germline, CDR1 is SNHLY and CDR2 is FYNNEI. Trimming removed 4 bases from V and 1 base from J; junction bases left unmatched: 3. CDR3 bases: TGTGCCAGCAGTGGACAGGGCGGCCAAGAGACCCAGTACTTC. Its translation: CASSGQGGQETQYF.

This sequence joins TRBV3-1 (or the pseudogene TRBV3-2) and TRBJ1-1; D call uncertain. The CDR3 extends over 13 amino acids. The ends were cut back, 4 bases at V and 0 bases at J, with 6 bases in the middle. From germline, CDR1 is LGHDT and CDR2 YNNKEL (reference sequence). CDR3 region: CASSPGLNTEAFF. The CDR3, as DNA: TGTGCCAGCAGCCCCGGGTTGAACACTGAAGCTTTCTTT.

Only one count was recorded for this clone. The junction does not match germline at one end; this may be a read error. The chain has TRBV5-4 and TRBJ2-2, with 7 bases fitting TRBD2. The CDR3 has 13 residues. Germline CDR1 reads SGHNT; CDR2 reads YYREEE (reference sequence). This chain's CDR3 is CASSAFGVAGPVF. CDR3 DNA: TGTGCCAGCAGCGCCTTCGGAGTAGCGGGCCCTGTTTTT.

This clone was recorded a few times. The chain has TRBV11-2 and TRBJ2-2; D is uncertain. Between the trimmed V and J ends, which lost 5 bases and 7 bases, there was a span of 8 bases. This CDR3 contains 12 residues. Germline CDR1 is SGHAT and CDR2 is FQNNGV. CDR3 region: CASSEEYGELFF. Here the CDR3 DNA reads TGTGCCAGCAGCGAAGAGTACGGGGAGCTGTTTTTT.

This chain joins TRBV28 and TRBJ1-5; no clear D. Germline CDR1 is MDHEN and CDR2 is SYDVKM. The CDR3 is 11 residues long. Between the trimmed V and J ends, which lost 5 bases and 5 bases, there was a span of 4 bases. The CDR3 protein is CASSPDQPQHF. DNA of the CDR3: TGTGCCAGCAGTCCAGATCAGCCCCAGCATTTT. The variable domain in full, with the rest retrieved from reference TRBV28 and TRBJ1-5, is DVKVTQSSRYLVKRTGEKVFLECVQDMDHENMFWYRQDPGLGLRLIYFSYDVKMKEKGDIPEGYSVSREKKERFSLILESASTNQTSMYLCASSPDQPQHFGDGTRLSIL.

The V gene is TRBV24-1, the J gene TRBJ2-1; 15 bases are a match to TRBD2. The CDR3 runs to 17 residues. The V segment lost 2 bases and the J segment 6 bases; nucleotides outside the gene matches: 4. Germline loops: CDR1 KGHDR, CDR2 SFDVKD. The DNA for the CDR3 is TGTGCCACCAGTGATTCGCGGACTAGCGGGGGGGCCAATGAGCAGTTCTTC. The encoded protein is CATSDSRTSGGANEQFF.

V gene TRBV30 combines with J gene TRBJ1-6; D is ambiguous. The V end was cut by 5 bases, the J end by 11 bases, with 13 bases between. CDR1 is GTSNPN, CDR2 SVGIG, per germline (reference sequence). The CDR3 runs 12 residues. CDR3 sequence (DNA): TGTGCCTGGGAGATCCAGCGGGCACCCCTCCACTTT. Translated, it gives CAWEIQRAPLHF.

The chain uses TRBV6-5 and TRBJ2-1; no clear D gene. The CDR3 has 15 amino acids. V was trimmed by 9 bases and J by 0 bases, leaving 15 bases between them. CDR1 is MNHEY and CDR2 is SVGAGI in the germline V gene. The CDR3 bases are TGTGCCAGTTCTCCGGACGGAAGCTCCTACAATGAGCAGTTCTTC. Translated: CASSPDGSSYNEQFF.

This chain uses TRBV2 with TRBJ1-4; TRBD1 matches 10 bases. CDR1 is SNHLY and CDR2 is FYNNEI in the germline V gene. The CDR3 is made up of 16 amino acids. V lost 8 bases and J lost 6; bases outside the gene matches: 12. The CDR3 DNA sequence: TGTGCCAGCGTTTGGGACAGGGGTTTGTTTGATGAAAAACTGTTTTTT. The encoded protein is CASVWDRGLFDEKLFF.

The gene calls are TRBV5-6 and TRBJ1-3; D is perhaps TRBD1 (5 bases). CDR1 and CDR2 from the germline V gene are SGHDT and YYEEEE. V was cut by 4 bases and J by 0 bases, with 11 bases left in between. This CDR3 is 15 amino acids long. CDR3 sequence (DNA): TGTGCCAGCAGCCTAAGGGGTAACTCTGGAAACACCATATATTTT. It translates to CASSLRGNSGNTIYF.

CDR3 loop: CASSSARPYEQYF. The CDR3 DNA reads TGTGCCAGCAGCTCCGCTCGGCCCTACGAGCAGTACTTC. The chain combines TRBV28 with TRBJ2-7; D not certain. Between the trimmed V and J ends, which lost 6 bases and 2 bases, there was a span of 11 bases. The CDR3 consists of 13 residues. Germline loops: CDR1 MDHEN, CDR2 SYDVKM.

The chain employs TRBV29-1 and TRBJ1-1, with unresolved D. The CDR3 is 14 amino acids. Looked up from germline, CDR1 is SQVTM and CDR2 is ANQGSEA. Trimming stripped 1 base from V and 11 bases from J, with 20 bases between. The CDR3 sequence is CSVEVETMNRWAFF. DNA of the CDR3: TGCAGCGTTGAAGTGGAAACTATGAACAGATGGGCTTTCTTT.

CDR3 amino acids: CASSLVGLTGELFF. The CDR3 bases are TGTGCCAGCAGCTTAGTGGGGCTCACCGGGGAGCTGTTTTTT. The chain uses TRBV7-2 and TRBJ2-2; D is possibly TRBD1 (5 bases). CDR1 SGHTA and CDR2 FQGNSA come from the germline V gene. The CDR3 has 14 amino acids. Trimming shortened V by 1 base and J by 4 bases, and 7 bases separated the two germline ends.

The CDR3 DNA reads TGTGCCTGCCCACGGGTAGGGACTGAAGCTTTCTTT. This translates into CACPRVGTEAFF. The V call is TRBV30, the J call TRBJ1-1; D is unresolved. The CDR3 is 12 amino acids. CDR1 and CDR2 from the germline V gene are GTSNPN and SVGIG (reference sequence). V was clipped by 6 bases and J by 5 bases, with 13 bases between them.

This clone was found once. The chain recombines TRBV7-8 with TRBJ1-1; the D gene is possibly TRBD1 (6 bases). Germline values: CDR1 SGHVS, CDR2 FQNEAQ. The CDR3 contains 14 residues. V was pared by 3 bases and J by 1 base, with 9 bases between. Here the CDR3 reads CASSFRTANTEAFF. In nucleotides, the CDR3 is TGTGCCAGCAGCTTCAGGACAGCGAACACTGAAGCTTTCTTT. Filled out from reference TRBV7-8 and TRBJ1-1, the complete variable domain reads GAGVSQSPRYKVAKRGQDVALRCDPISGHVSLFWYQQALGQGPEFLTYFQNEAQLDKSGLPSDRFFAERPEGSVSTLKIQRTQQEDSAVYLCASSFRTANTEAFFGQGTRLTVV.

The CDR3 DNA reads TGTGCCAGCAGCCATGAATACAGGGGATCCCTCCACTTT. Its translation: CASSHEYRGSLHF. V is TRBV3-1 (or the pseudogene TRBV3-2) and J is TRBJ1-6; 7 bases are shared with TRBD1. J gave up 14 bases and V 3 bases, and 7 bases lay outside the gene matches. The germline V gene encodes CDR1 LGHDT and CDR2 YNNKEL (reference sequence). The CDR3 extends over 13 amino acids.

V gene TRBV4-2 combines with J gene TRBJ2-7, with D uncertain. The CDR3 has 12 residues. Germline V gene sequence: CDR1 LGHNA, CDR2 YNFKEQ. Trimming took off 0 bases at V and 0 bases at J, with 0 bases between the two ends. Written as DNA, the CDR3 is TGTGCCAGCAGCCAAGACTCCTACGAGCAGTACTTC. It specifies CASSQDSYEQYF.

This chain uses TRBV7-8 with TRBJ2-7, with TRBD1 matching 8 bases. Germline values: CDR1 SGHVS, CDR2 FQNEAQ. The V gene end was trimmed by 5 bases and the J gene end by 5 bases; junction bases not matched to a gene: 5. The CDR3 sequence is 13 residues long. The CDR3 DNA is TGTGCCAGCAGCAGCCCGACAGGGGACGAGCAGTACTTC. Residues: CASSSPTGDEQYF. Full variable domain (remainder filled in from reference TRBV7-8 and TRBJ2-7): GAGVSQSPRYKVAKRGQDVALRCDPISGHVSLFWYQQALGQGPEFLTYFQNEAQLDKSGLPSDRFFAERPEGSVSTLKIQRTQQEDSAVYLCASSSPTGDEQYFGPGTRLTVT.